These 32 T cell receptor beta chains were all obtained from the same sample, sequenced in a study of cytomegalovirus exposure and HLA in healthy donors. Both 60 Vbeta primers and 13 Jbeta primers went into the PCR. Profiled with immunoSEQ multiplex PCR; TCRdb holds only in-frame clones, not every one. The sample totals approximately 110,000 clones. The specimen was PBMCs. These TCRs come from a young man in good health and CMV-seronegative.

The chain employs TRBV11-3 and TRBJ2-1, with 7 bases matching TRBD2. The germline V gene encodes CDR1 SGHNT and CDR2 YENEEA. J was trimmed by 6 bases and V by 5 bases; bases with no gene match: 7. This CDR3 is 14 amino acids long. The CDR3 DNA is TGTGCCAGCAGCACCTCCGGACTAGGCAATGAGCAGTTCTTC. It specifies CASSTSGLGNEQFF.

This chain links TRBV7-2 with TRBJ2-1; maybe TRBD2 (5 bases). This CDR3 is built from 11 residues. The V gene's germline CDR1 is SGHTA and CDR2 FQGNSA. The germline V and J ends were trimmed by 2 bases and 9 bases, with 5 bases remaining between them. This chain's CDR3 is CASSLRGEQFF. The DNA for the CDR3 is TGTGCCAGCAGCTTACGGGGTGAGCAGTTCTTC.

The chain recombines TRBV15 with TRBJ2-3; TRBD2 matches 11 bases. J lost 1 base, V lost 3 bases, and 6 bases had no gene match. From germline, CDR1 is LNHNV and CDR2 YYDKDF (reference sequence). The CDR3 consists of 17 residues. CDR3: CATSSSISGRGTDTQYF. The CDR3 DNA reads as TGTGCCACCAGCAGTAGTATTAGCGGGAGGGGCACAGATACGCAGTATTTT.

This chain joins TRBV11-3 and TRBJ2-7; 8 positions match TRBD1. Per the germline V gene, CDR1 is SGHNT and CDR2 is YENEEA. Trimming at V came to 1 base and at J to 6 bases, leaving 11 bases not matched to a gene. The CDR3 totals 16 residues. This CDR3 is CASSLGTGGYSFEQYF. CDR3 DNA: TGTGCCAGCAGCTTAGGTACAGGGGGTTATAGTTTCGAGCAGTACTTC.

V and J are TRBV19 and TRBJ2-5; TRBD1 matches at 7 bases. Germline V gene lookup returns CDR1 LNHDA and CDR2 SQIVND (reference sequence). V was pared by 5 bases and J by 5 bases, with 8 bases of the junction left unmatched. CDR3 length equals 14 residues. CDR3 coding DNA: TGTGCCAGTAGTGCTCGACAGGGCGGGGAGACCCAGTACTTC. Translated: CASSARQGGETQYF.

The chain recombines TRBV7-3 with TRBJ1-2, with 7 nucleotides matching TRBD1. The CDR3 covers 16 residues. The V segment lost 2 bases and the J segment 4 bases; nucleotides outside the gene matches: 10. Per the germline V gene, CDR1 is SGHTA and CDR2 is FQGTGA. The DNA for the CDR3 is TGTGCCAGCAGCTTATCCGGAGGGGGCATGCTCTATGGCTACACCTTC. This encodes CASSLSGGGMLYGYTF.

The chain links TRBV11-3 to TRBJ1-1; the match to TRBD1 covers 8 bases. The germline gives CDR1 SGHNT, CDR2 YENEEA. The trim removed 5 bases at V and 4 bases at J, leaving 0 bases unmatched. The CDR3 is 12 amino acids. The CDR3 DNA is TGTGCCAGCAGCACAGGGGGCACTGAAGCTTTCTTT. This encodes CASSTGGTEAFF.

The chain links TRBV7-2 to TRBJ1-1; D gene unclear. The CDR3 extends over 14 amino acids. V was pared by 1 base and J by 1 base, with 7 bases between. Germline V CDR1 and CDR2: SGHTA, FQGNSA. CDR3 DNA sequence: TGTGCCAGCAGCTTAGGGCTAGGGAACACTGAAGCTTTCTTT. Translation gives CASSLGLGNTEAFF.

The chain employs TRBV5-1 and TRBJ2-7, with 7 bases aligning to TRBD2. The CDR3 is made up of 16 amino acids. V gave up 3 bases and J gave up 3 bases; unmatched junction bases: 12. From germline, CDR1 is SGHRS and CDR2 YFSETQ. CDR3 DNA: TGCGCCAGCAGCTCCTCCCCCTCGCGGGAGTACTACGAGCAGTACTTC. This translates into CASSSSPSREYYEQYF.

This sequence joins TRBV7-8 and TRBJ2-1; the match to TRBD2 covers 9 bases. This CDR3 is 15 amino acids long. The J segment lost 8 bases and the V segment lost 2 bases, leaving 7 bases of the junction unmatched. The germline gives CDR1 SGHVS, CDR2 FQNEAQ. The CDR3: CASSLWGGRDDEQFF. DNA of the CDR3: TGTGCCAGCAGCTTATGGGGCGGGAGGGACGATGAGCAGTTCTTC.

The J gene is TRBJ2-1, the V gene TRBV5-1, with 9 bases that match TRBD2. The V gene's germline CDR1 is SGHRS and CDR2 YFSETQ. Trimming at V came to 5 bases and at J to 11 bases, leaving 8 bases not matched to a gene. This CDR3 has 13 residues. The DNA of the CDR3 is TGCGCCAGCAGACGACTAGCGGAGAATCAGCAGTTCTTC. Its protein is CASRRLAENQQFF.

The chain joins TRBV5-8 to TRBJ1-5; D might be TRBD1 (5 bases). The length of the CDR3 is 15 residues. The germline CDR1 and CDR2 sequences are SGHTS and YDEGEE. V gave up 0 bases and J gave up 7 bases, with 14 bases separating them. CDR3 DNA: TGTGCCAGCAGCTTGGTTGGCAGGGTAGGGCAGCCCCAGCATTTT. It codes for CASSLVGRVGQPQHF. Combining the CDR3 with reference TRBV5-8 and TRBJ1-5 gives the whole variable domain EAGVTQSPTHLIKTRGQQATLRCSPISGHTSVYWYQQALGLGLQFLLWYDEGEERNRGNFPPRFSGRQFPNYSSELNVNALELEDSALYLCASSLVGRVGQPQHFGDGTRLSIL.

The V gene is TRBV5-8, the J gene TRBJ2-7, with D tentatively TRBD1 (6 bases). Germline loops: CDR1 SGHTS, CDR2 YDEGEE. The CDR3 runs to 17 residues. The ends were cut back, 3 bases at V and 4 bases at J, with 23 bases in the middle. In DNA form, the CDR3 reads TGTGCCAGCAGCTCCTTCATTCTCAGGACAGCTCCTTACGAGCAGTACTTC. It is translated as CASSSFILRTAPYEQYF. Full variable domain (missing parts from reference TRBV5-8 and TRBJ2-7): EAGVTQSPTHLIKTRGQQATLRCSPISGHTSVYWYQQALGLGLQFLLWYDEGEERNRGNFPPRFSGRQFPNYSSELNVNALELEDSALYLCASSSFILRTAPYEQYFGPGTRLTVT.

The chain uses TRBV6-6 and TRBJ2-7; D possibly corresponds to TRBD2 (6 bases). V lost 7 bases to trimming and J lost 1 base, with 14 bases between them. The V gene's germline CDR1 is MNHNY and CDR2 SVGAGI (reference sequence). This CDR3 contains 14 residues. The CDR3 loop reads CASTSGLASYEQYF. Written as DNA, the CDR3 is TGTGCCAGCACCAGCGGGCTAGCTTCCTACGAGCAGTACTTC.

This rearrangement joins TRBV15 to TRBJ1-1; the match to TRBD1 covers 9 bases. V was pared by 7 bases and J by 5 bases, with 8 bases of the junction left unmatched. The CDR3 contains 14 residues. CDR1 LNHNV and CDR2 YYDKDF come from the germline V gene (reference sequence). The CDR3, as DNA: TGTGCCACCAACCCGGACAGGGGAAGAACTGAAGCTTTCTTT. The encoded protein is CATNPDRGRTEAFF.

The chain recombines TRBV5-1 with TRBJ2-3; 9 bases match TRBD1. J lost 3 bases, V lost 8 bases, and 7 bases had no gene match. This CDR3 region has 14 residues. Looked up from germline, CDR1 is SGHRS and CDR2 is YFSETQ. CDR3 amino acids: CASVQTGGTDTQYF. As DNA, the CDR3 is TGCGCCAGTGTACAGACAGGGGGTACAGATACGCAGTATTTT.

The chain combines TRBV5-6 with TRBJ2-5; 8 bases are shared with TRBD1. The CDR3 runs 15 residues. Germline V gives CDR1 SGHDT, CDR2 YYEEEE. The junction had 13 bases not matched to a gene; V was cut back by 7 bases and J by 5 bases. The CDR3 DNA reads TGTGCCAGCTCCGGACAGGGAGTCTCGGCCGAGACCCAGTACTTC. This sequence encodes CASSGQGVSAETQYF. The full variable domain, with the rest looked up from reference TRBV5-6 and TRBJ2-5, is DAGVTQSPTHLIKTRGQQVTLRCSPKSGHDTVSWYQQALGQGPQFIFQYYEEEERQRGNFPDRFSGHQFPNYSSELNVNALLLGDSALYLCASSGQGVSAETQYFGPGTRLLVL.

The V and J genes are TRBV19 and TRBJ2-1, with 7 bases fitting TRBD2. The CDR3 is made up of 14 amino acids. The germline gives CDR1 LNHDA, CDR2 SQIVND (reference sequence). The V and J ends lost 6 bases and 3 bases, in that order; junction bases with no gene match: 5. CDR3 DNA sequence: TGTGCCAGTAGAAACCGGGACTACTACAATGAGCAGTTCTTC. Amino acids: CASRNRDYYNEQFF.

V gene TRBV6-1 combines with J gene TRBJ1-1; D possibly corresponds to TRBD1 (5 bases). The germline CDR1 and CDR2 sequences are MNHNS and SASEGT. The CDR3 sequence is 13 residues long. V was clipped by 4 bases and J by 5 bases, with 11 bases between them. The CDR3 is CASSVQVGTEAFF. The CDR3 bases are TGTGCCAGCAGTGTACAGGTAGGGACTGAAGCTTTCTTT.

The rearrangement links TRBV6-5 to TRBJ1-1; no definite D call. Germline V gives CDR1 MNHEY, CDR2 SVGAGI. Trimming removed 5 bases at V and 3 bases at J, with 10 bases between. This CDR3 comprises 13 residues. CDR3 in DNA: TGTGCCAGCAGTGTATCGGTATACACTGAAGCTTTCTTT. This codes for CASSVSVYTEAFF.

The J gene is TRBJ1-3, the V gene TRBV30; 8 positions match TRBD1. Looked up from germline, CDR1 is GTSNPN and CDR2 is SVGIG (reference sequence). The length of the CDR3 is 15 residues. Trimming removed 6 bases from V and 0 bases from J; junction bases left unmatched: 7. CDR3 nucleotide sequence: TGTGCCTGCAACACAGGGGGACTCTCTGGAAACACCATATATTTT. This encodes CACNTGGLSGNTIYF.

This rearrangement joins TRBV5-4 to TRBJ2-1; 8 nucleotides line up with TRBD2. V was clipped by 5 bases and J by 7 bases; unmatched bases: 23. This CDR3 has 19 residues. Germline V gene data show CDR1 as SGHNT and CDR2 as YYREEE (reference sequence). In DNA form, the CDR3 reads TGTGCCAGCAGTCCGGGGGGGGCAGTCGCATGGGTAGGTTCGAATGAGCAGTTCTTC. It translates to CASSPGGAVAWVGSNEQFF. Using reference TRBV5-4 and TRBJ2-1 for the parts outside the CDR3, the full variable domain is ETGVTQSPTHLIKTRGQQVTLRCSSQSGHNTVSWYQQALGQGPQFIFQYYREEENGRGNFPPRFSGLQFPNYSSELNVNALELDDSALYLCASSPGGAVAWVGSNEQFFGPGTRLTVL.

The chain is built from TRBV25-1 and TRBJ1-5; D is possibly TRBD1 (6 bases). CDR3 length equals 13 residues. Deletions cut 6 bases from V and 7 bases from J, with 13 bases between. Germline CDR1 and CDR2: MGHDK and SYGVNS. In DNA form, the CDR3 reads TGTGCCAGCAGGAGGCAGGGGCACCAGCCCCAGCATTTT. Translating it yields CASRRQGHQPQHF.

The rearrangement uses TRBV5-1 and TRBJ1-1, with D hard to call. The CDR3 covers 13 residues. Germline assignment: CDR1 SGHRS and CDR2 YFSETQ. V lost 0 bases, J lost 3 bases, and 6 bases lay in between. CDR3: CASSLAEDTEAFF. The CDR3, as DNA: TGCGCCAGCAGCTTGGCCGAGGACACTGAAGCTTTCTTT.

This chain uses TRBV5-1 with TRBJ1-2; 12 bases align to TRBD1. The CDR3 consists of 14 residues. V shed 6 bases, J shed 7 bases, and the junction held 7 bases outside the gene matches. CDR1 is SGHRS, CDR2 YFSETQ, per germline. CDR3 loop: CASTPGTGGSGYTF. CDR3 coding DNA: TGCGCCAGCACCCCCGGGACAGGGGGCTCTGGCTACACCTTC.

As for this clone: The CDR3 ends on some other residue instead of the conserved phenylalanine or tryptophan, so this is likely a read error. This chain connects TRBV5-6 to TRBJ2-6; D is uncertain. CDR1 and CDR2 from the germline V gene are SGHDT and YYEEEE. Trimming shortened V by 6 bases and J by 0 bases, and 4 bases separated the two germline ends. This CDR3 comprises 13 residues. The CDR3 DNA is TGTGCCAGCAAGGGCTCTGGGGCCAACGTCCTGACTTGC. Protein sequence: CASKGSGANVLTC.

V is TRBV18 and J is TRBJ2-3, with 8 bases matching TRBD1. From germline, CDR1 is KGHSH and CDR2 LQKENI. The CDR3 has 16 residues. V was clipped by 0 bases and J by 5 bases; unmatched bases: 7. The CDR3 bases are TGTGCCAGCTCACCACCTCAGGGGGCTCGGGGAGATACGCAGTATTTT. It translates to CASSPPQGARGDTQYF.

J is TRBJ2-7 and V is TRBV7-2; 10 positions agree with TRBD2. Germline V gives CDR1 SGHTA, CDR2 FQGNSA. The junction had 3 bases not matched to a gene; V was cut back by 1 base and J by 3 bases. CDR3 length: 15 amino acids. CDR3 protein: CASSLVAGGVYEQYF. CDR3 coding DNA: TGTGCCAGCAGCTTAGTAGCGGGGGGCGTCTACGAGCAGTACTTC.

CDR3 residues: CASSPLTHSGEGYTF. The CDR3 region has the DNA TGTGCCAGCAGCCCTCTAACCCACTCGGGGGAGGGCTACACCTTC. The chain employs TRBV28 and TRBJ1-2; TRBD1 might be the D (5 bases). The CDR3 spans 15 residues. The germline V and J ends were trimmed by 6 bases and 8 bases, with 22 bases remaining between them. CDR1 and CDR2 (germline): MDHEN, SYDVKM.

The chain is built from TRBV29-1 and TRBJ2-2; 11 bases line up with TRBD1. Germline loops: CDR1 SQVTM, CDR2 ANQGSEA. The CDR3 length is 13 residues. The V gene end was trimmed by 7 bases and the J gene end by 5 bases; junction bases not matched to a gene: 3. As DNA, the CDR3 is TGCAGCGCGGACAGGGGGCGGACCGGGGAGCTGTTTTTT. Translating it yields CSADRGRTGELFF.

The rearrangement links TRBV7-2 to TRBJ2-3; 9 bases align to TRBD1. The germline gives CDR1 SGHTA, CDR2 FQGNSA. This CDR3 is built from 17 residues. The trim removed 2 bases at V and 0 bases at J, leaving 6 bases unmatched. The CDR3 region is CASSLSGTGRSTDTQYF. The CDR3 bases are TGTGCCAGCAGCTTATCCGGGACAGGGAGGAGCACAGATACGCAGTATTTT.

V usage is TRBV19 and J usage is TRBJ2-7; D call uncertain. Trimming left V 3 bases short and J 0 bases short, with 9 bases between. This CDR3 is 14 amino acids long. The germline V gene has CDR1 LNHDA and CDR2 SQIVND (reference sequence). The CDR3 sequence: CASSITTSSYEQYF. CDR3 DNA sequence: TGTGCCAGTAGTATCACCACTTCCTCCTACGAGCAGTACTTC. The complete variable domain, with remaining parts taken from reference TRBV19 and TRBJ2-7, reads DGGITQSPKYLFRKEGQNVTLSCEQNLNHDAMYWYRQDPGQGLRLIYYSQIVNDFQKGDIAEGYSVSREKKESFPLTVTSAQKNPTAFYLCASSITTSSYEQYFGPGTRLTVT.